Below, 10 T cell receptor beta chains from the same sample are listed, as sequenced in a study of T-cell memory formation after mild COVID-19 (dated by TCRdb to 2020 to 2022). Libraries were made using 5' RACE. Sequencing was carried out with an Illumina NovaSeq 6000. Starting from the raw public reads, TCRdb applied fastp trimming at Q25, assembled clones with MiXCR and retained in-frame beta chains. Each CDR3 protein appears once, grouped with its most common genes and DNA. The sample data list 200,000 to 300,000 distinct CDR3 sequences, and 7.5% to 10% of these were observed just once. The ten largest clones add up to 20% to 25% of the sample. The sequenced sample consisted of PBMCs or a T cell subset sorted from them (not recorded which). These TCRs come from a man younger than 30 who had mild COVID-19 (a few samples of this study predate the infection). The sample titles of this study are shuffled in the database, so cell type and time point are left out; the donor was told from shared clones.

This sequence joins TRBV7-9 and TRBJ2-5; TRBD1 or TRBD2 may be the D gene (5 bases each). Trimming cost V 5 bases and J 0 bases, with 13 bases left between them. This CDR3 region has 15 residues. Looked up from germline, CDR1 is SEHNR and CDR2 is FQNEAQ (reference sequence). CDR3 coding DNA: TGTGCCAGCAGCCCTCGGGGCACGTACCAAGAGACCCAGTACTTC. The encoded protein is CASSPRGTYQETQYF.

This clonotype was seen many times. The chain couples TRBV6-2 or TRBV6-3 to TRBJ2-7; D is ambiguous. V lost 5 bases, J lost 7 bases, and 9 bases lay in between. Germline V gives CDR1 MNHEY, CDR2 SVGEGT. The CDR3 contains 11 residues. The CDR3 region has the DNA TGTGCCAGCAGTCCGGCTAGGGAGCAGTACTTC. This translates into CASSPAREQYF.

This CDR3 reads CASKAGSSYNEQFF. The CDR3 bases are TGCGCCAGCAAGGCGGGGAGCTCCTACAATGAGCAGTTCTTC. The gene calls are TRBV10-2 and TRBJ2-1; D may be TRBD2 (6 bases). The CDR3 length is 14 residues. Germline-derived CDR1 and CDR2 are WSHSY and SAAADI. V lost 7 bases to trimming and J lost 0 bases, with 10 bases between them.

This clonotype was counted at least ten times. The chain carries TRBV6-5 and TRBJ2-1; 9 bases match TRBD2. The CDR3 is 15 residues long. Germline CDR1 and CDR2: MNHEY and SVGAGI. Unmatched junction bases numbered 3, after V lost 2 bases and J lost 4 bases. This chain's CDR3 is CASSYGRGGYNEQFF. The CDR3 DNA sequence: TGTGCCAGCAGTTACGGGCGGGGGGGTTACAATGAGCAGTTCTTC.

This clonotype was found a few times. This rearrangement joins TRBV5-6 to TRBJ2-1; D possibly uses TRBD1 or TRBD2 (5 bases each). The germline V gene encodes CDR1 SGHDT and CDR2 YYEEEE. The CDR3 extends over 14 amino acids. The V gene lost 1 base and the J gene lost 6 bases, with 11 bases spanning the gap. CDR3 in amino acids: CASSLNQGVNEQFF. The CDR3 DNA sequence: TGTGCCAGCAGCTTGAACCAGGGAGTCAATGAGCAGTTCTTC.

This clonotype appeared a few times. The chain combines TRBV12-3 or TRBV12-4 with TRBJ2-7; no clear D. The germline V and J ends were trimmed by 5 bases and 6 bases, with 11 bases remaining between them. CDR3 length: 12 residues. DNA for the CDR3: TGTGCCAGCAGTCTCGGACCGGGCGAGCAGTACTTC. Translating gives CASSLGPGEQYF.

There are a few counts of this clonotype. This chain connects TRBV28 to TRBJ2-3; possibly TRBD2 for D (5 bases). The length of the CDR3 is 14 residues. V lost 6 bases to trimming and J lost 2 bases, with 12 bases between them. Germline values: CDR1 MDHEN, CDR2 SYDVKM. The CDR3 DNA is TGTGCCAGCAGGTCCTGGAGGTACACAGATACGCAGTATTTT. It specifies CASRSWRYTDTQYF.

The chain has TRBV5-1 and TRBJ1-2; the D gene is possibly TRBD1 (5 bases). The CDR3 extends over 12 amino acids. Between the trimmed V and J ends, which lost 4 bases and 6 bases, there was a span of 10 bases. Germline-derived CDR1 and CDR2 are SGHRS and YFSETQ. CDR3 sequence reads: CASSDQGDGYTF. The DNA for the CDR3 is TGCGCCAGCAGCGACCAAGGGGATGGCTACACCTTC. Full variable domain (outside the CDR3, taken from reference TRBV5-1 and TRBJ1-2): KAGVTQTPRYLIKTRGQQVTLSCSPISGHRSVSWYQQTPGQGLQFLFEYFSETQRNKGNFPGRFSGRQFSNSRSEMNVSTLELGDSALYLCASSDQGDGYTFGSGTRLTVV.

This clonotype was seen ten or more times. The gene calls are TRBV12-3 or TRBV12-4 and TRBJ1-2; D perhaps matches TRBD1 (5 bases). The V gene lost 3 bases and the J gene lost 4 bases, with 9 bases spanning the gap. The CDR3 sequence is 13 residues long. The CDR3 sequence: CASSLQGTYGYTF. For the CDR3, the DNA is TGTGCCAGCAGTTTGCAGGGAACCTATGGCTACACCTTC.

The chain combines TRBV23-1 with TRBJ2-1; no firm D call. TRBV23-1 is recorded as an ORF, its role being uncertain. V shed 9 bases and J shed 5 bases, with 2 bases lying between them. The CDR3 is 9 amino acids. Here the CDR3 reads CARHNEQFF. The CDR3, as DNA: TGCGCCAGACACAATGAGCAGTTCTTC.